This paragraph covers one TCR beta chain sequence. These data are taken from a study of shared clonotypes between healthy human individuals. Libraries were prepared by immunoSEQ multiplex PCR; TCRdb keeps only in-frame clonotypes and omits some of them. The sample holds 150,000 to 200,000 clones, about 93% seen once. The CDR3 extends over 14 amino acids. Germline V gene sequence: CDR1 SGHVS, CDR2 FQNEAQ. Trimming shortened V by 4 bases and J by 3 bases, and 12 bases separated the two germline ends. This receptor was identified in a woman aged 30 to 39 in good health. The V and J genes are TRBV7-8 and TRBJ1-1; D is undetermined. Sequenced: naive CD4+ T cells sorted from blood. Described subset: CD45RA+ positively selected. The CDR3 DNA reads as TGTGCCAGCAGCTGGCAAGGCGTGGACACTGAAGCTTTCTTT. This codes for CASSWQGVDTEAFF.